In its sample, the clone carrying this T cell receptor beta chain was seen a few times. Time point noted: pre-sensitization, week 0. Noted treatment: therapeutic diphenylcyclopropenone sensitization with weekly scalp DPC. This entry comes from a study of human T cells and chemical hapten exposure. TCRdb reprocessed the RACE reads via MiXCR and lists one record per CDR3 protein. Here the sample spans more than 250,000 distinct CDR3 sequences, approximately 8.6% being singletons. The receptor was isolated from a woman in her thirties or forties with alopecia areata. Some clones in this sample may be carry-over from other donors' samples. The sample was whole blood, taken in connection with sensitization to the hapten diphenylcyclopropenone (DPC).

The CDR3 nucleotides are TGTGCCAGCAGCTCAGGGACTAGCGGGCCTAGAAACATTCAGTACTTC. Protein sequence: CASSSGTSGPRNIQYF. V usage is TRBV7-6 and J usage is TRBJ2-4; 12 nucleotides agree with TRBD2. The CDR3 sequence is 16 residues long. From germline, CDR1 is SGHVS and CDR2 FNYEAQ. V lost 4 bases to trimming and J lost 6 bases; unmatched junction nucleotides: 7.